The rows below give T cell receptor beta chains drawn from one sample of a study of blood T cell repertoires in COVID-19. Clones were sequenced by immunoSEQ multiplex PCR, and TCRdb holds only the in-frame ones, with some missing. Counted here are 140,000 or so clones, roughly 88% occurring once; the ten biggest clones make up 8% to 11%. The sequencing sample was made of peripheral blood. The source of these receptors is a man aged 55 to 70 with active or convalescent COVID-19. The CDR3 runs from the conserved cysteine through the conserved F or W. Each record gives: J gene, V gene, D gene, clone size, CDR3 DNA, CDR3 protein. D genes are given only for firm matches. A clone size is listed for some rows: how often the clone was seen (once, few, many), or a class if it is expanded.

J: TRBJ1-1; V: TRBV27; D: -; size: -; DNA: TGTGCCAGCAGTACATTCAACACTGAAGCTTTCTTT; CDR3: CASSTFNTEAFF
J: TRBJ2-2; V: TRBV7-2; D: TRBD2; size: -; DNA: TGTGCCAGCAGCTTAATATCGCTAGCGGGAACCGGGGAGCTGTTTTTT; CDR3: CASSLISLAGTGELFF
J: TRBJ1-1; V: TRBV11-1; D: -; size: -; DNA: TGTGCCAGCAGACACGACAGGAACACTGAAGCTTTCTTT; CDR3: CASRHDRNTEAFF
J: TRBJ2-6; V: TRBV18; D: -; size: -; DNA: TGTGCCAGCTCACACCGGTTTGATGGGGCCAACGTCCTGACTTTC; CDR3: CASSHRFDGANVLTF
J: TRBJ2-1; V: TRBV29-1; D: TRBD2; size: -; DNA: TGCAGCGTTGAGGGACTAGGTGACAATGAGCAGTTCTTC; CDR3: CSVEGLGDNEQFF
J: TRBJ2-7; V: TRBV6-6; D: TRBD2; size: -; DNA: TGTGCCAGCAGTCAACTAGCGGGCGCCTACGAGCAGTACTTC; CDR3: CASSQLAGAYEQYF
J: TRBJ1-2; V: TRBV18; D: -; size: -; DNA: TGTGCCAGCTCACCAACGGGAGTAGTGATTGGCTACACCTTC; CDR3: CASSPTGVVIGYTF
J: TRBJ2-5; V: TRBV24-1; D: -; size: once; DNA: TGTGCCACCAGCTCTCGAAAACCAGAAGAGACCCAGTACTTC; CDR3: CATSSRKPEETQYF
J: TRBJ2-7; V: TRBV3-1/TRBV3-2; D: -; size: few; DNA: TGTGCCAGCAGCCCTCAGGTCTCAGCCTACGAGCAGTACTTC; CDR3: CASSPQVSAYEQYF
J: TRBJ1-1; V: TRBV19; D: -; size: few; DNA: TGTGCCAGTAGTATGGGGGGGCAAAGAAGGACTGAAGCTTTCTTT; CDR3: CASSMGGQRRTEAFF
J: TRBJ1-5; V: TRBV6-5; D: -; size: once; DNA: TGTGCCAGCAGTTACTCGAGCTCGGGGGTTCAGCCCCAGCATTTT; CDR3: CASSYSSSGVQPQHF
J: TRBJ2-3; V: TRBV3-1/TRBV3-2; D: TRBD1; size: -; DNA: TGTGCCAGCAGCCAAGCAGGGGGCCCAGATACGCAGTATTTT; CDR3: CASSQAGGPDTQYF
J: TRBJ1-5; V: TRBV19; D: -; size: -; DNA: TGTGCCAGTAGTACGGGAGGGGGAGTGAGTCAGCCCCAGCATTTT; CDR3: CASSTGGGVSQPQHF
J: TRBJ2-2; V: TRBV2; D: TRBD1; size: -; DNA: TGTGCCAGCAGTGAGAACAGGGGGCTGGGCGGGGAGCTGTTTTTT; CDR3: CASSENRGLGGELFF
J: TRBJ1-1; V: TRBV28; D: TRBD1; size: -; DNA: TGTGCCAGTCACAGGGGGCTGAGCAACACTGAAGCTTTCTTT; CDR3: CASHRGLSNTEAFF
J: TRBJ1-1; V: TRBV7-2; D: -; size: -; DNA: TGTGCCAGCAGTTCCCAGGTGAACACTGAAGCTTTCTTT; CDR3: CASSSQVNTEAFF
J: TRBJ2-1; V: TRBV24-1; D: TRBD2; size: -; DNA: TGTGCCACCGGGCTAGCGGGAGACATTGAGCAGTTCTTC; CDR3: CATGLAGDIEQFF
J: TRBJ2-4; V: TRBV20-1; D: TRBD1; size: -; DNA: TGCAGTGCTAGTGGGACAGGGAGTTTTACCAAAAACATTCAGTACTTC; CDR3: CSASGTGSFTKNIQYF
J: TRBJ2-2; V: TRBV7-2; D: TRBD1; size: -; DNA: TGTGCCAGCAGCGGCCGGGACAGGGGTAACACCGGGGAGCTGTTTTTT; CDR3: CASSGRDRGNTGELFF
J: TRBJ1-6; V: TRBV19; D: -; size: -; DNA: TGTGCCAGTAGTATTGCCAGGGCCCCGAATGCGGCCCTCCACTTT; CDR3: CASSIARAPNAALHF
J: TRBJ1-2; V: TRBV18; D: -; size: -; DNA: TGTGCCAGCTCACTTAAGACGGGAACAGAGGTCTTGGGCTATGGCTACACCTTC; CDR3: CASSLKTGTEVLGYGYTF
J: TRBJ2-2; V: TRBV24-1; D: -; size: -; DNA: TGTGCCACCAGTGTGGGAGTTAACACCGGGGAGCTGTTTTTT; CDR3: CATSVGVNTGELFF
J: TRBJ1-2; V: TRBV24-1; D: -; size: once; DNA: TGTGCCACCAGATCCTCGGGGGGGGACTATGGCTACACCTTC; CDR3: CATRSSGGDYGYTF
J: TRBJ1-4; V: TRBV7-9; D: -; size: -; DNA: TGTGCCAGCAGCTTAGGAGCGACAACTAATGAAAAACTGTTTTTT; CDR3: CASSLGATTNEKLFF
J: TRBJ1-5; V: TRBV19; D: TRBD1; size: -; DNA: TGTGCCAGTAGGGTGGGGACAGGGGGCTCGGTCAATCAGCCCCAGCATTTT; CDR3: CASRVGTGGSVNQPQHF
J: TRBJ1-6; V: TRBV30; D: TRBD1; size: -; DNA: TGTGCCTGGAGAGGGGACAGCTATTCACCCCTCCACTTT; CDR3: CAWRGDSYSPLHF
J: TRBJ2-7; V: TRBV5-1; D: TRBD1; size: -; DNA: TGCGCCAGCAGCCTATCCGGGACAGGGGTTTACGAGCAGTACTTC; CDR3: CASSLSGTGVYEQYF
J: TRBJ2-7; V: TRBV19; D: TRBD1; size: -; DNA: TGTGCCAGCACACCGGGACAGAATTACGAGCAGTACTTC; CDR3: CASTPGQNYEQYF
J: TRBJ1-5; V: TRBV19; D: TRBD1; size: -; DNA: TGTGCCAGTAGTGACACAGGGGGCAATCAGCCCCAGCATTTT; CDR3: CASSDTGGNQPQHF
J: TRBJ2-1; V: TRBV28; D: -; size: -; DNA: TGTGCCAGCATGAGGGGAGGCACCGAAAAAAATGAGCAGTTCTTC; CDR3: CASMRGGTEKNEQFF
J: TRBJ1-1; V: TRBV7-2; D: TRBD1; size: once; DNA: TGTGCCACCATCAGGGGGCCGGTGAACACTGAAGCTTTCTTT; CDR3: CATIRGPVNTEAFF
J: TRBJ1-2; V: TRBV14; D: TRBD1; size: -; DNA: TGTGCCAGCAGCCAAAGGACAGGGAACTATGGCTACACCTTC; CDR3: CASSQRTGNYGYTF
J: TRBJ2-3; V: TRBV5-1; D: TRBD2; size: -; DNA: TGCGCCAGCAGCACCGGGACTAGCGGCCCCAGCACAGATACGCAGTATTTT; CDR3: CASSTGTSGPSTDTQYF